Shown below are 22 T cell receptor beta chains from a single sample sequenced in a study of CD8 T cells in Susac syndrome. Random hexamers were used to reverse transcribe an amount of about 0.5 to 1 ug RNA. TCRdb analysed the immunoSEQ multiplex PCR reads with MiXCR anew, one entry per CDR3 protein. The sample consists of 200,000 to 250,000 distinct CDR3 sequences, just under 95% of them appearing once. The specimen sequenced was CD4+ T cells from PBMCs. Receptors were obtained from a human donor with multiple sclerosis.

This clonotype is a singleton in its sample. The V and J genes are TRBV7-9 and TRBJ2-1; D call uncertain. Trimming cost V 8 bases and J 0 bases, with 14 bases left between them. CDR3 size: 15 residues. Germline lookup yields CDR1 SEHNR and CDR2 FQNEAQ (reference sequence). The CDR3, as DNA: TGTGCCAGCGCAGTACTCGAGAACTCCTACAATGAGCAGTTCTTC. Amino acid sequence: CASAVLENSYNEQFF.

The chain combines TRBV6-2 or TRBV6-3 with TRBJ2-2; D not resolved. The CDR3 spans 13 residues. The V and J ends lost 4 bases and 1 base respectively, with 4 bases between them. CDR1 MNHEY and CDR2 SVGEGT come from the germline V gene. The CDR3 loop reads CASSFQNTGELFF. The CDR3 DNA follows: TGTGCCAGCAGTTTCCAGAACACCGGGGAGCTGTTTTTT.

The rearrangement joins TRBV20-1 to TRBJ2-1; 8 bases are a match to TRBD1. Germline V CDR1 and CDR2: DFQATT, SNEGSKA (reference sequence). V trimming: 7 bases; J trimming: 2 bases; junction bases outside the gene matches: 13. The CDR3 loop spans 16 amino acids. CDR3 bases: TGCAGTGTTCCTAGGGTCCCAGGGGGCACCTACAATGAGCAGTTCTTC. This gives the protein CSVPRVPGGTYNEQFF.

This clonotype has only one observation. This chain connects TRBV15 to TRBJ2-1; 8 positions match TRBD1. Per the germline V gene, CDR1 is LNHNV and CDR2 is YYDKDF (reference sequence). The CDR3 spans 16 residues. V dropped 3 bases and J dropped 7; count of bases not matched to a gene: 11. Here the CDR3 DNA reads TGTGCCACCAGCAGCGTCGCGCAGGGGGCAGCGAATGAGCAGTTCTTC. Protein sequence: CATSSVAQGAANEQFF. Filled out from reference TRBV15 and TRBJ2-1, the complete variable domain reads DAMVIQNPRYQVTQFGKPVTLSCSQTLNHNVMYWYQQKSSQAPKLLFHYYDKDFNNEADTPDNFQSRRPNTSFCFLDIRSPGLGDTAMYLCATSSVAQGAANEQFFGPGTRLTVL.

V and J are TRBV9 and TRBJ2-3; 10 positions agree with TRBD1. This CDR3 spans 16 amino acids. J lost 0 bases, V lost 2 bases, and 3 bases had no gene match. Germline V lookup: CDR1 SGDLS, CDR2 YYNGEE. CDR3 coding DNA: TGTGCCAGCAGCGTTAGGGGACAGGGGAGCACAGATACGCAGTATTTT. Residues: CASSVRGQGSTDTQYF.

The chain is built from TRBV27 and TRBJ1-1, with unresolved D. Germline V lookup: CDR1 MNHEY, CDR2 SMNVEV (reference sequence). The CDR3 totals 13 residues. The V and J ends lost 3 bases and 10 bases respectively, with 15 bases between them. The CDR3 reads CASSFGTPERAFF. The CDR3, as DNA: TGTGCCAGCAGTTTTGGAACACCCGAGCGAGCTTTCTTT.

With respect to this clonotype: The junction does not match germline at one end; this may be a read error. The rearrangement links TRBV23-1 to TRBJ1-2; D gene ambiguous. TRBV23-1 is filed as an ORF, its function uncertain. This CDR3 comprises 13 residues. The CDR3 loop reads CASTYSWTDGFAF. DNA of the CDR3: TGCGCCAGCACCTACTCATGGACTGATGGTTTCGCCTTC.

The rearrangement joins TRBV9 to TRBJ2-3; D call uncertain. The CDR3 length is 15 residues. Germline V gene sequence: CDR1 SGDLS, CDR2 YYNGEE. V was shortened by 0 bases and J by 0 bases, with 8 bases between the two germline ends. This CDR3 reads CASSVALGSTDTQYF. The CDR3 DNA sequence: TGTGCCAGCAGCGTAGCTTTGGGAAGCACAGATACGCAGTATTTT.

V and J are TRBV9 and TRBJ2-1; D gene unclear. The CDR3 is 14 amino acids. V lost 0 bases and J 6 bases, leaving 10 bases between the germline ends. Germline V gene sequence: CDR1 SGDLS, CDR2 YYNGEE. Here the CDR3 reads CASSVAPTLNEQFF. CDR3 DNA sequence: TGTGCCAGCAGCGTAGCGCCGACCCTCAATGAGCAGTTCTTC.

V is TRBV7-8 and J is TRBJ1-5, with D perhaps TRBD1 (6 bases). The CDR3 has 15 residues. Trimming shortened V by 4 bases and J by 3 bases, and 13 bases separated the two germline ends. The germline CDR1 and CDR2 sequences are SGHVS and FQNEAQ. In DNA form, the CDR3 reads TGTGCCAGCAGCTCCGGACAGACCTACAATCAGCCCCAGCATTTT. Protein sequence: CASSSGQTYNQPQHF. The full variable domain, its missing parts supplied by reference TRBV7-8 and TRBJ1-5, is GAGVSQSPRYKVAKRGQDVALRCDPISGHVSLFWYQQALGQGPEFLTYFQNEAQLDKSGLPSDRFFAERPEGSVSTLKIQRTQQEDSAVYLCASSSGQTYNQPQHFGDGTRLSIL.

The rearrangement joins TRBV10-3 to TRBJ1-2, with D possibly TRBD1 on 6 matching bases. The CDR3 sequence is 17 residues long. CDR1 ENHRY and CDR2 SYGVKD come from the germline V gene. V shed 3 bases and J shed 4 bases, with 21 bases lying between them. In nucleotides, the CDR3 is TGTGCCATCAGTGATTATCGGGGGGGCGCACAGATCTATGGCTACACCTTC. It translates to CAISDYRGGAQIYGYTF.

The V gene is TRBV20-1, the J gene TRBJ2-5; D possibly uses TRBD1 or TRBD2 (6 bases each). The CDR3 is 12 amino acids. V lost 4 bases to trimming and J lost 4 bases, with 10 bases between them. From germline, CDR1 is DFQATT and CDR2 SNEGSKA (reference sequence). For the CDR3, the DNA is TGCAGTGCTAAACGGGGGCGAGAGACCCAGTACTTC. This gives the protein CSAKRGRETQYF.

This clonotype was seen a single time. The chain recombines TRBV3-1 with TRBJ1-3; D unclear. CDR1 is LGHDT, CDR2 YNNKEL, per germline (reference sequence). Trimming stripped 1 base from V and 4 bases from J, with 8 bases between. The CDR3 is made up of 14 amino acids. CDR3 sequence reads: CASSQAEAGNTIYF. In DNA form, the CDR3 reads TGTGCCAGCAGCCAAGCGGAGGCGGGAAACACCATATATTTT.

The count of this clonotype is one. The chain has TRBV3-1 and TRBJ2-5; 9 bases match TRBD2. Germline V CDR1 and CDR2: LGHDT, YNNKEL (reference sequence). The CDR3 runs to 17 residues. The ends lost 4 bases at V and 0 bases at J; junction bases unmatched: 9. Here the CDR3 reads CASSRWSSGMYQETQYF. Here the CDR3 DNA reads TGTGCCAGCAGCCGATGGTCTAGCGGGATGTACCAAGAGACCCAGTACTTC.

The chain is built from TRBV2 and TRBJ1-2; TRBD1 aligns across 9 bases. Germline lookup yields CDR1 SNHLY and CDR2 FYNNEI. Trimming took 4 bases from V and 8 from J; bases not matched to a gene: 2. The length of the CDR3 is 12 residues. The CDR3 DNA reads TGTGCCAGCAGTGTTGGACAGGGGGGCTACACCTTC. Protein product: CASSVGQGGYTF.

The genes are TRBV19 and TRBJ1-2; tentatively, D is TRBD1 (5 bases). From germline, CDR1 is LNHDA and CDR2 SQIVND (reference sequence). The CDR3 is 13 residues long. V lost 10 bases, J lost 8 bases, and 20 bases lay in between. This chain's CDR3 is CAIPSAGGGGYTF. For the CDR3, the DNA is TGTGCCATCCCCTCGGCGGGGGGAGGCGGCTACACCTTC.

This clonotype was detected once. The V and J genes are TRBV3-1 and TRBJ1-1; D call uncertain. Trimming took off 8 bases at V and 8 bases at J, with 9 bases between the two ends. Germline assignment: CDR1 LGHDT and CDR2 YNNKEL (reference sequence). The CDR3 length is 10 residues. The CDR3 DNA reads as TGTGCCAGCTTCCTAGGGGAAGCTTTCTTT. This gives the protein CASFLGEAFF.

This clonotype was detected a few times. This chain joins TRBV20-1 and TRBJ2-5; the D call may be TRBD1 or TRBD2 (5 bases each). The CDR3 is 13 amino acids. Trimming removed 3 bases at V and 1 base at J, with 9 bases between. Looked up from germline, CDR1 is DFQATT and CDR2 is SNEGSKA (reference sequence). CDR3 protein: CSARRGVQETQYF. The CDR3 region has the DNA TGCAGTGCTAGGAGGGGAGTCCAAGAGACCCAGTACTTC.

The chain has TRBV5-4 and TRBJ1-1, with no clear D. The germline V gene encodes CDR1 SGHNT and CDR2 YYREEE (reference sequence). V dropped 2 bases and J dropped 4 bases, with 9 bases sitting between them. There are 13 residues in the CDR3. This chain's CDR3 is CASSFLGFTEAFF. CDR3 sequence (DNA): TGTGCCAGCAGCTTCTTAGGGTTCACTGAAGCTTTCTTT.

The CDR3 region is CASSQDVTVGRPQHF. The CDR3 nucleotides are TGTGCCAGCAGCCAAGATGTTACGGTGGGGAGGCCCCAGCATTTT. The chain employs TRBV3-1 and TRBJ1-5; no definite D call. The V end lost 0 bases, the J end lost 9 bases, and 15 bases lay between the germline ends. This CDR3 contains 15 residues. The germline gives CDR1 LGHDT, CDR2 YNNKEL (reference sequence).

The V gene is TRBV12-3 or TRBV12-4, the J gene TRBJ1-1; 7 nucleotides agree with TRBD1. This CDR3 spans 17 amino acids. Trimming cost V 3 bases and J 3 bases; bases outside gene matches: 13. In DNA, the CDR3 is TGTGCCAGCAGTTTGGGGAACCAAGGGGGCGCTTACACTGAAGCTTTCTTT. This codes for CASSLGNQGGAYTEAFF.

The rearrangement joins TRBV3-1 to TRBJ1-1; the match to TRBD1 covers 7 bases. The germline CDR1 and CDR2 sequences are LGHDT and YNNKEL (reference sequence). The CDR3 totals 15 residues. V was clipped by 3 bases and J by 0 bases; unmatched bases: 4. CDR3 coding DNA: TGTGCCAGCAGCCACGGGACAGTCATGAACACTGAAGCTTTCTTT. Translating it yields CASSHGTVMNTEAFF.